This is a list of T cell receptor beta chains from one sample in a study of radiation and T cells in renal cell carcinoma. Sequenced by immunoSEQ multiplex PCR; TCRdb stores in-frame clones only, minus some. The sample yields around 170,000 clones, about nine tenths seen once. Sequences were derived from blood, sampled from a patient whose treatment included radiotherapy and nephrectomy. All receptors derive from a woman aged 45-65 years with renal cell carcinoma. Each CDR3 is given with its conserved first and last residue. A D gene is named only where the DNA matches it firmly. Clone size appears in some rows only: once, few, many, or a class for an expanded clone.

V gene	J gene	D gene	clone size	CDR3 protein	CDR3 DNA
TRBV5-1	TRBJ2-7	-	-	CASSPSPSYEQYF	TGCGCCAGCAGCCCATCACCCTCCTACGAGCAGTACTTC
TRBV12-5	TRBJ2-1	-	few	CASGLGPEGNEQFF	TGTGCTAGTGGTTTGGGCCCGGAGGGCAATGAGCAGTTCTTC
TRBV9	TRBJ2-3	-	-	CASSWNRYADTQYF	TGTGCCAGCAGCTGGAACAGGTACGCGGATACGCAGTATTTT
TRBV30	TRBJ2-3	-	once	CAWNPTPGEVNTDTQYF	TGTGCCTGGAACCCTACCCCAGGAGAGGTGAACACAGATACGCAGTATTTT
TRBV4-2	TRBJ1-3	-	-	CASSQAQGDRNTIYF	TGTGCCAGCAGCCAAGCTCAGGGAGATCGAAACACCATATATTTT
TRBV6-4	TRBJ1-2	TRBD1	-	CASNRGGQVYGYTF	TGTGCCAGCAATCGAGGGGGACAGGTCTATGGCTACACCTTC
TRBV4-2	TRBJ2-1	-	-	CASSHPTEENEQFF	TGTGCCAGCAGCCATCCGACAGAGGAGAATGAGCAGTTCTTC
TRBV7-2	TRBJ1-1	-	-	CASSQEWGGLMEAFF	TGCGCCAGCAGCCAAGAATGGGGGGGTTTAATGGAAGCTTTCTTT
TRBV10-3	TRBJ2-7	-	-	CAISDRSYEQYF	TGTGCCATCAGCGACAGGTCCTACGAGCAGTACTTC
TRBV7-9	TRBJ1-2	-	few	CASSLTTVNGYTF	TGTGCCAGCAGCTTAACAACAGTGAATGGCTACACCTTC
TRBV7-2	TRBJ1-5	-	-	CASSLASGANQPQHF	TGTGCCAGCAGCTTAGCCTCCGGGGCCAATCAGCCCCAGCATTTT
TRBV13	TRBJ2-3	-	-	CASSPTFSAGSTDTQYF	TGTGCCAGCAGCCCCACTTTTTCGGCGGGGAGCACAGATACGCAGTATTTT
TRBV7-9	TRBJ1-4	TRBD1	once	CASSQGQGREKLFF	TGTGCCAGCAGCCAGGGACAGGGGAGGGAAAAACTGTTTTTT
TRBV19	TRBJ1-5	-	-	CASGPGRYQPQHF	TGTGCCAGTGGCCCCGGGAGATATCAGCCCCAGCATTTT
TRBV30	TRBJ2-7	-	-	CAWSPAGISYEQYF	TGTGCCTGGAGTCCCGCAGGGATTTCCTACGAGCAGTACTTC
TRBV30	TRBJ1-5	TRBD1	-	CAWSGDRDQPQHF	TGTGCCTGGAGTGGGGACAGGGACCAGCCCCAGCATTTT
TRBV5-4	TRBJ2-7	TRBD2	-	CASSLGAREGEQYF	TGTGCCAGCAGCTTGGGGGCGAGGGAGGGTGAGCAGTACTTC
TRBV18	TRBJ1-1	-	few	CASSPSDREAFF	TGTGCCAGCTCACCCAGTGACAGGGAAGCTTTCTTT
TRBV4-2	TRBJ1-4	TRBD1	-	CASSPRQGDEKLFF	TGTGCCAGCAGCCCCCGACAGGGGGACGAAAAACTGTTTTTT
TRBV29-1	TRBJ1-4	-	-	CSVVKGPTNEKLFF	TGCAGCGTTGTAAAAGGTCCCACTAATGAAAAACTGTTTTTT
TRBV6-6	TRBJ2-3	TRBD2	few	CASSRGGDTDTQYF	TGTGCCAGCAGTCGCGGGGGGGACACAGATACGCAGTATTTT
TRBV7-2	TRBJ1-5	-	once	CASSLSSDSNQPQHF	TGTGCCAGCAGCTTAAGTAGCGATAGCAATCAGCCCCAGCATTTT
TRBV9	TRBJ1-2	TRBD1	-	CASSAGTANLNYGYTF	TGTGCCAGCAGCGCCGGGACAGCCAACCTTAACTATGGCTACACCTTC
TRBV11-2	TRBJ1-1	-	-	CASSLKGPGNTEAFF	TGTGCCAGCAGCTTAAAAGGTCCTGGGAACACTGAAGCTTTCTTT
TRBV19	TRBJ2-3	TRBD2	-	CASSIGLGGADTQYF	TGTGCCAGTAGTATTGGTTTGGGAGGGGCAGATACGCAGTATTTT
TRBV7-9	TRBJ1-1	-	few	CASSLVTETEAFF	TGTGCCAGCAGCTTAGTAACAGAAACTGAAGCTTTCTTT
TRBV6-5	TRBJ1-2	-	-	CASGRGRGSGYTF	TGTGCCAGCGGGCGGGGAAGAGGGAGTGGCTACACCTTC
TRBV7-2	TRBJ2-1	TRBD1	-	CASSLTGTGYNEQFF	TGTGCCAGCAGCTTAACCGGGACAGGGTACAATGAGCAGTTCTTC
TRBV7-6	TRBJ1-5	-	-	CASSRNSNQPQHF	TGTGCCAGCAGCCGGAATAGCAATCAGCCCCAGCATTTT